The 14 T cell receptor beta chains below all came from one sample that was sequenced in a study of blood T cell repertoires in COVID-19. Profiling relied on immunoSEQ multiplex PCR, and the TCRdb table lists in-frame clones only, not all of them. Among more than 150,000 clones listed, roughly 76% were seen once. The specimen was peripheral blood. Receptors originate from a woman at least 80 years old with COVID-19, enrolled during active disease.

This chain links TRBV7-9 with TRBJ2-6, with a possible D match to TRBD2 (5 bases). CDR1 and CDR2 (germline): SEHNR, FQNEAQ (reference sequence). V shed 5 bases and J shed 1 base, with 15 bases lying between them. The CDR3 totals 17 residues. CDR3: CASSPGLSISGANVLTF. CDR3 bases: TGTGCCAGCAGCCCAGGACTGAGTATATCTGGGGCCAACGTCCTGACTTTC. The full variable domain, completed using reference TRBV7-9 and TRBJ2-6, is DTGVSQNPRHKITKRGQNVTFRCDPISEHNRLYWYRQTLGQGPEFLTYFQNEAQLEKSRLLSDRFSAERPKGSFSTLEIQRTEQGDSAMYLCASSPGLSISGANVLTFGAGSRLTVL.

The J gene is TRBJ1-6, the V gene TRBV2; D gene uncertain. The CDR3 contains 13 residues. CDR1 and CDR2 (germline): SNHLY, FYNNEI. V was clipped by 11 bases and J by 7 bases, with 15 bases between them. The CDR3: CAGFRDLNSPLHF. For the CDR3, the DNA is TGTGCCGGGTTTCGGGATTTAAATTCACCCCTCCACTTT.

This rearrangement joins TRBV27 to TRBJ2-1, with 12 positions matching TRBD2. CDR1 is MNHEY, CDR2 SMNVEV, per germline (reference sequence). The J segment lost 7 bases and the V segment lost 3 bases, leaving 7 bases of the junction unmatched. The CDR3 length is 16 residues. The CDR3 DNA reads as TGTGCCAGCAGTTTCGGACTAGCGGGACTAGTTAATGAGCAGTTCTTC. Its translation: CASSFGLAGLVNEQFF.

This chain connects TRBV4-3 to TRBJ2-3, with D tentatively TRBD2 (5 bases). V was pared by 1 base and J by 1 base, with 6 bases between. The germline V gene has CDR1 LGHNA and CDR2 YSLEER. The CDR3 consists of 14 residues. The CDR3 here is CASSQGTGTDTQYF. The CDR3 nucleotides are TGCGCCAGCAGCCAAGGGACTGGCACAGATACGCAGTATTTT.

The chain employs TRBV11-2 and TRBJ2-1; unclear D gene. Germline V lookup: CDR1 SGHAT, CDR2 FQNNGV. The V gene lost 0 bases and the J gene lost 8 bases, with 8 bases spanning the gap. The CDR3 runs to 13 residues. The CDR3 region is CASSLDLADEQFF. The CDR3 coding sequence is TGTGCCAGCAGCTTAGATCTTGCGGATGAGCAGTTCTTC.

The genes are TRBV10-3 and TRBJ2-2; 7 bases agree with TRBD1. The CDR3 contains 15 residues. Germline V lookup: CDR1 ENHRY, CDR2 SYGVKD. After removal of 5 bases from V and 7 bases from J, the junction contained 10 bases not matched to a gene. The CDR3 DNA is TGTGCCATCAGTTCGGACAGGCCTCGGGACGGGGAGCTGTTTTTT. Its translation: CAISSDRPRDGELFF.

The chain has TRBV6-1 and TRBJ2-2, with D perhaps TRBD2 (5 bases). Per the germline V gene, CDR1 is MNHNS and CDR2 is SASEGT. V was clipped by 3 bases and J by 5 bases, with 10 bases between them. This CDR3 has 14 residues. Written as DNA, the CDR3 is TGTGCCAGCAGTGAGGGAGCACGGACCGGGGAGCTGTTTTTT. This encodes CASSEGARTGELFF.

The rearrangement uses TRBV20-1 and TRBJ2-3; the match to TRBD2 covers 10 bases. The CDR3 sequence is 17 residues long. V gave up 3 bases and J gave up 1 base; unmatched junction bases: 10. The germline CDR1 and CDR2 sequences are DFQATT and SNEGSKA (reference sequence). CDR3 loop: CSASGLAVFFGTDTQYF. The CDR3 DNA sequence: TGCAGTGCTAGTGGACTAGCGGTATTTTTTGGCACAGATACGCAGTATTTT.

The chain recombines TRBV11-2 with TRBJ1-2; D is unresolved. The germline V gene has CDR1 SGHAT and CDR2 FQNNGV. This CDR3 region has 16 residues. The germline V and J ends were trimmed by 5 bases and 0 bases, with 16 bases remaining between them. The CDR3 reads CASSPIGRTANYGYTF. In nucleotides, the CDR3 is TGTGCCAGCAGCCCCATTGGACGGACTGCTAACTATGGCTACACCTTC.

About this clone itself: The sample holds other DNA sequences that translate to the same CDR3. The V call is TRBV2, the J call TRBJ1-5; the match to TRBD1 covers 7 bases. The germline V gene has CDR1 SNHLY and CDR2 FYNNEI. Trimming took 6 bases from V and 1 from J; bases not matched to a gene: 6. This CDR3 has 15 residues. Here the CDR3 reads CASSVNRGSNQPQHF. DNA of the CDR3: TGTGCCAGCAGCGTAAACAGGGGAAGCAATCAGCCCCAGCATTTT.

CDR3 region: CASSYKLTGGGGYTF. In nucleotides, the CDR3 is TGTGCCAGCAGTTATAAGCTAACAGGGGGCGGTGGCTACACCTTC. V gene TRBV6-2 or TRBV6-3 combines with J gene TRBJ1-2; TRBD1 matches at 9 bases. The CDR3 has 15 amino acids. The V segment lost 3 bases and the J segment 7 bases; nucleotides outside the gene matches: 9. Germline V CDR1 and CDR2: MNHEY, SVGEGT.

This clone appeared a few times. The CDR3 sequence: CATPLSSPSTATQYF. CDR3 bases: TGTGCCACACCTTTATCTAGCCCAAGTACGGCTACGCAGTATTTT. This sequence joins TRBV2 and TRBJ2-3, with D possibly being TRBD2 (5 bases). V was cut by 10 bases and J by 8 bases, with 25 bases left in between. The CDR3 runs to 15 residues. Germline CDR1 reads SNHLY; CDR2 reads FYNNEI.

This sequence joins TRBV11-1 and TRBJ2-2; 11 bases are a match to TRBD2. CDR3 length: 16 amino acids. Trimming at V came to 5 bases and at J to 8 bases, leaving 10 bases not matched to a gene. Germline V lookup: CDR1 SGHAT, CDR2 FQDESV (reference sequence). The CDR3, as DNA: TGTGCCAGCAGCAGGGGACTAGCGGTCCTCGGAGGGGAGCTGTTTTTT. Translating it yields CASSRGLAVLGGELFF.

The chain recombines TRBV7-9 with TRBJ1-4; 7 bases align to TRBD1. The CDR3 contains 15 residues. The junction had 7 bases not matched to a gene; V was cut back by 1 base and J by 8 bases. Germline values: CDR1 SEHNR, CDR2 FQNEAQ (reference sequence). In DNA, the CDR3 is TGTGCCAGCAGCTTAGAGGCAGGGGGAGGCGAAAAACTGTTTTTT. Residues: CASSLEAGGGEKLFF. The entire variable domain, with the rest obtained from reference TRBV7-9 and TRBJ1-4, is as follows: DTGVSQNPRHKITKRGQNVTFRCDPISEHNRLYWYRQTLGQGPEFLTYFQNEAQLEKSRLLSDRFSAERPKGSFSTLEIQRTEQGDSAMYLCASSLEAGGGEKLFFGSGTQLSVL.